These T cell receptor beta chains were read from a single sample in a study of regulatory T cells in long-lasting Graves disease. TCRdb reprocessed the multiplex PCR reads with MiXCR, giving one entry per CDR3 protein. The sample lists a few hundred thousand distinct CDR3 sequences, approximately 15% occurring once. These data were also reused for a study on T cells in Graves' hyperthyroidism and ophthalmopathy.

The specimen was peripheral blood mononuclear cells (PBMCs), collected at new diagnosis, from a patient treated with antithyroid drugs. These receptors originate from a man aged 40-49 years with Graves disease. The CDR3 runs from the conserved cysteine through the conserved F or W. D genes are given only for firm matches. A row's size may be missing; if present it is once, few, many or a size class.

d_call j_call v_call clone_size cdr3_nt cdr3_aa
TRBD1 TRBJ1-5 TRBV2 few TGTGCCAGCAGTAGCGGACAGGAGCAGCCCCAGCATTTT CASSSGQEQPQHF
- TRBJ2-5 TRBV7-9 many TGTGCCAGCAGCTTCTCTCTGTATGCAGAGACCCAGTACTTC CASSFSLYAETQYF
TRBD2 TRBJ2-3 TRBV9 many TGTGCCAGCAGCGTAGGGGGAGCGGGGGGCACAGATACGCAGTATTTT CASSVGGAGGTDTQYF
TRBD2 TRBJ2-2 TRBV19 - TGTGCCAGTAGTATCCCCCGGGGGGACACCGGGGAGCTGTTTTTT CASSIPRGDTGELFF
- TRBJ2-2 TRBV5-1 - TGCGCCAGCAGCTTGGCATCCAGGAACACCGGGGAGCTGTTTTTT CASSLASRNTGELFF
TRBD1 TRBJ2-5 TRBV2 many TGTGCCAGCAGTTCAAGGACAGGGCAAGAGACCCAGTACTTC CASSSRTGQETQYF
TRBD1 TRBJ2-4 TRBV27 many TGTGCCAGCAGTCCAAGGACAGGGGGCTTAGCCAAAAACATTCAGTACTTC CASSPRTGGLAKNIQYF
- TRBJ1-5 TRBV12-3/TRBV12-4 many TGTGCCAGCAGTTTGGGGCTGACAGAAAATCAGCCCCAGCATTTT CASSLGLTENQPQHF
TRBD1 TRBJ2-6 TRBV28 many TGTGCCAGCAGTCCGACAGGGTCGGCTGGGGCCAACGTCCTGACTTTC CASSPTGSAGANVLTF
TRBD2 TRBJ2-1 TRBV20-1 - TGCAGTGCTAGGAGTGGGGGGGTATACAATGAGCAGTTCTTC CSARSGGVYNEQFF
- TRBJ2-7 TRBV5-1 many TGCGCCAGCAGCTACCGGACATCCGCCCACGAGCAGTACTTC CASSYRTSAHEQYF
TRBD2 TRBJ2-5 TRBV9 few TGTGCCAGCAGCGTAGGCGCCGGGGGGGGTTCTCCAGAGACCCAGTACTTC CASSVGAGGGSPETQYF
- TRBJ1-5 TRBV6-9 many TGTGCCAGCAGTTATCCCCGTTGGGATCAGCCCCAGCATTTT CASSYPRWDQPQHF
TRBD2 TRBJ2-1 TRBV2 - TGTGCCAGCAGTGTCTCAATCGGGGGGGTAGGGAACTACAATGAGCAGTTCTTC CASSVSIGGVGNYNEQFF
- TRBJ2-1 TRBV11-2 few TGTGCCAGCAGCTTAGAGGCCGGGAGAGGGTTCTTC CASSLEAGRGFF
TRBD2 TRBJ2-1 TRBV7-9 many TGTGCCAGCAGCTCGATAGCGGGGGGCCCAGTCGATGAGCAGTTCTTC CASSSIAGGPVDEQFF
- TRBJ2-1 TRBV7-2 many TGTGCCAGCAGCCACCCAAGGACCTACAATGAGCAGTTCTTC CASSHPRTYNEQFF
- TRBJ1-1 TRBV24-1 many TGTGCCACCAGTGAGACAGGGAACACTGAAGCTTTCTTT CATSETGNTEAFF
TRBD2 TRBJ2-7 TRBV20-1 - TGCAGTGCTGCTAGCGGGTTCAGCTCCTACGAGCAGTACTTC CSAASGFSSYEQYF
TRBD1 TRBJ2-2 TRBV19 many TGTGCCAGTACAAACCGGGACAGGGTGGCCGGGGAGCTGTTTTTT CASTNRDRVAGELFF
TRBD2 TRBJ2-1 TRBV6-9 few TGTGCCAGCAGTTCAGGTGCGGGGGGTAGTGAGCAGTTCTTC CASSSGAGGSEQFF
- TRBJ2-7 TRBV20-1 many TGCAGTGCTAGGGACAACCCCTACGAGCAGTACTTC CSARDNPYEQYF
TRBD1 TRBJ2-1 TRBV20-1 many TGCAGTGCTCCTAGACAGGGTAGCAATGAGCAGTTCTTC CSAPRQGSNEQFF
- TRBJ1-5 TRBV12-3/TRBV12-4 many TGTGCCAGCAGTTTAGGTCCAGGGGAGAATCAGCCCCAGCATTTT CASSLGPGENQPQHF
- TRBJ1-5 TRBV20-1 many TGCAGTGCCACCGACACTAATCAGCCCCAGCATTTT CSATDTNQPQHF
- TRBJ2-7 TRBV9 few TGTGCCAGCAGCGCATCAGGGGAATCCTACGAGCAGTACTTC CASSASGESYEQYF
- TRBJ2-1 TRBV20-1 many TGCAGTGCTAACCTTCCGGGGGCCTCCTACAATGAGCAGTTCTTC CSANLPGASYNEQFF
TRBD1 TRBJ1-2 TRBV27 few TGTGCCAGCAAAAACCCGGACAGGGGGGACTATGGCTACACCTTC CASKNPDRGDYGYTF
- TRBJ2-7 TRBV9 few TGTGCCAGCAGCGTAGAGCCGGTAACCTACGAGCAGTACTTC CASSVEPVTYEQYF